This TCR beta chain was documented in a study of cytomegalovirus exposure and HLA in healthy donors. Broader study findings: In a later analysis, an Asian-associated ancestry cluster reportedly showed fewer N-insertions than the approximately 700-donor mean. Later analysis associated a missense DCLRE1C variant with TCR beta V- and J-gene trimming. Earlier analysis yielded a pattern in which most TCR beta V segments were productive about 90% or about 30% of the time.

Regarding this clone: Antigen unknown.

The PCR contained 60 Vbeta and 13 Jbeta primers. Assay used: immunoSEQ multiplex PCR; TCRdb lists only in-frame clones, some missing. Seen here are 100,000 to 150,000 clones, around 80% observed once, and the top ten hold around 2.1%. The receptor was derived from a man in his fifties or sixties in good health and CMV-seronegative. Source material: PBMCs.

The CDR3 nucleotides read TGTGCCAGCAGCGCAAACGGGGGCTCTGGAAACACCATATATTTT. Translating gives CASSANGGSGNTIYF. The chain combines TRBV9 with TRBJ1-3; possible D gene TRBD1, 5 bases. This CDR3 comprises 15 residues. The V end was cut by 3 bases, the J end by 0 bases, with 10 bases between. CDR1 SGDLS and CDR2 YYNGEE come from the germline V gene.